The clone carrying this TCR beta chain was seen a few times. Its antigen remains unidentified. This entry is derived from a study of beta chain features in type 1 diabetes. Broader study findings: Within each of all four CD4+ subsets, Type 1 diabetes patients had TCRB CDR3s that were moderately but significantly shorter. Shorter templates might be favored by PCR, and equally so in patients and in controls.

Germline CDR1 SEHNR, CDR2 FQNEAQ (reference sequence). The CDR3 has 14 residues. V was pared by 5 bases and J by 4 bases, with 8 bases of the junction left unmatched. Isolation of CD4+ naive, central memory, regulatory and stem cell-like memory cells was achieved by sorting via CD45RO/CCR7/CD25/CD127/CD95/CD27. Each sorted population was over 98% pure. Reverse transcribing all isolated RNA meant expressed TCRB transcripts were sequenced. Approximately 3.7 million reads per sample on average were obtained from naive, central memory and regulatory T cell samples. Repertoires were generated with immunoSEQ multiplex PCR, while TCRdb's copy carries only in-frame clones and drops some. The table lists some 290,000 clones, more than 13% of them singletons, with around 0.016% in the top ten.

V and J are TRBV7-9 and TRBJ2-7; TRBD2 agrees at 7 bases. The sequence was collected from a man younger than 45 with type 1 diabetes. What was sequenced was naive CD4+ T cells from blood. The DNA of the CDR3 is TGTGCCAGCAGCGGGGGGGGAGACGGGTACGAGCAGTACTTC. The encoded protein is CASSGGGDGYEQYF.